The 24 T cell receptor beta chains given below trace back to one sample, sequenced in a study of blood T cells in healthy people across ages. The use of a sample-barcoded 5' primer and a J-beta primer mix characterized a second PCR of roughly 7 to 11 cycles. Via MiXCR, TCRdb re-called the 5' RACE reads, giving one row per CDR3 protein. This table has some 690,000 distinct CDR3 sequences, 22% appearing once. The sequencing input was blood. The source is a man aged 65 to 79 in good health.

The V and J genes are TRBV6-5 and TRBJ1-2; D may be TRBD1 (5 bases). The germline CDR1 and CDR2 sequences are MNHEY and SVGAGI. Trimming took 6 bases from V and 7 from J, leaving 15 bases between them. This CDR3 is built from 13 residues. The CDR3 is CASSPTETGGYTF. In DNA, the CDR3 is TGTGCCAGCAGCCCGACAGAGACGGGTGGCTACACCTTC.

This clonotype has a handful of counts. The CDR3 region has the DNA TGTGCCAGCAATATTATAGGGACAGCCTACAATGAGCAGTTCTTC. Its protein is CASNIIGTAYNEQFF. V gene TRBV27 combines with J gene TRBJ2-1, with 7 bases matching TRBD1. With 7 bases clipped from V and 2 bases from J, the junction kept 8 bases outside the gene matches. Per germline, CDR1 MNHEY and CDR2 SMNVEV (reference sequence). The CDR3 is 15 residues long.

This chain joins TRBV7-6 and TRBJ2-1, with TRBD2 identical over 11 bases. The CDR3 sequence is 15 residues long. The germline V gene encodes CDR1 SGHVS and CDR2 FNYEAQ. V shed 5 bases, J shed 7 bases, and the junction held 7 bases outside the gene matches. As DNA, the CDR3 is TGTGCCAGCAGCCAGCGAACTAGCGGGGGAAATGAGCAGTTCTTC. Amino acids: CASSQRTSGGNEQFF.

CDR3 sequence (DNA): TGCAGTGCTGAGCCCGGGACTAGCGGGAAAGAGACCCAGTACTTC. Translated, it gives CSAEPGTSGKETQYF. The rearrangement links TRBV20-1 to TRBJ2-5; 13 bases fit TRBD2. The CDR3 contains 15 residues. Germline V lookup: CDR1 DFQATT, CDR2 SNEGSKA (reference sequence). After removal of 5 bases from V and 3 bases from J, the junction contained 6 bases not matched to a gene.

This clonotype appeared a few times. V is TRBV5-1 and J is TRBJ2-3; D unclear. Trimming took 2 bases from V and 1 from J, leaving 11 bases between them. Germline CDR1 is SGHRS and CDR2 is YFSETQ. This CDR3 region has 15 residues. The CDR3 sequence: CASSFSVSGTDTQYF. The CDR3, as DNA: TGCGCCAGCAGCTTTTCCGTGAGCGGCACAGATACGCAGTATTTT. The variable domain in full, completed from reference TRBV5-1 and TRBJ2-3, reads KAGVTQTPRYLIKTRGQQVTLSCSPISGHRSVSWYQQTPGQGLQFLFEYFSETQRNKGNFPGRFSGRQFSNSRSEMNVSTLELGDSALYLCASSFSVSGTDTQYFGPGTRLTVL.

The chain uses TRBV7-6 and TRBJ1-6; D ambiguous. The V gene's germline CDR1 is SGHVS and CDR2 FNYEAQ. This CDR3 spans 12 amino acids. V was pared by 4 bases and J by 7 bases, with 5 bases between. Here the CDR3 reads CASSSANSPLHF. CDR3 coding DNA: TGTGCCAGCAGCTCAGCGAATTCACCCCTCCACTTT.

The table lists this clonotype with a few counts. V is TRBV27 and J is TRBJ2-2; D call uncertain. V lost 1 base, J lost 8 bases, and 8 bases lay in between. The CDR3 consists of 13 residues. In germline, CDR1 is MNHEY, CDR2 SMNVEV (reference sequence). The CDR3 DNA reads as TGTGCCAGCAGTTTATGGGTTGCGGGGGAGCTGTTTTTT. Translating it yields CASSLWVAGELFF.

The V call is TRBV7-6, the J call TRBJ2-1; TRBD2 matches at 8 bases. TRBJ2-5 explains the end of the DNA better; the J call may be wrong. The CDR3 length is 14 residues. Germline V gives CDR1 SGHVS, CDR2 FNYEAQ. The CDR3 bases are TGTGCCAGCAGCCCTCTAAGCGGGAGAGAGACCCAGTACTTC. Amino acids: CASSPLSGRETQYF.

This chain uses TRBV3-1 with TRBJ1-1; D is ambiguous. The V end lost 1 base, the J end lost 4 bases, and 7 bases lay between the germline ends. This CDR3 region has 13 residues. Germline CDR1 reads LGHDT; CDR2 reads YNNKEL (reference sequence). CDR3 in DNA: TGTGCCAGCAGCCAAGTCGTTGGCACTGAAGCTTTCTTT. Its translation is CASSQVVGTEAFF.

This clonotype has a handful of counts. This chain connects TRBV5-1 to TRBJ1-2; 7 positions agree with TRBD1. Trimming at V came to 4 bases and at J to 3 bases, leaving 6 bases not matched to a gene. Germline V gives CDR1 SGHRS, CDR2 YFSETQ. The CDR3 length is 14 residues. The CDR3 coding sequence is TGCGCCAGCAGCCCGTCAGGGGGGGACTATGGCTACACCTTC. It yields the protein CASSPSGGDYGYTF.

J is TRBJ1-4 and V is TRBV19; TRBD1 might be the D (5 bases). The germline V and J ends were trimmed by 10 bases and 10 bases, with 22 bases remaining between them. The germline V gene has CDR1 LNHDA and CDR2 SQIVND (reference sequence). The CDR3 runs to 14 residues. This CDR3 reads CATRGVSPSGKLFF. For the CDR3, the DNA is TGTGCCACTAGGGGCGTCTCACCGTCAGGAAAACTGTTTTTT.

This clonotype was detected only a few times. The chain is built from TRBV12-3 or TRBV12-4 and TRBJ2-7; TRBD1 or TRBD2 may be the D gene (5 bases each). The CDR3 extends over 15 amino acids. Between the trimmed V and J ends, which lost 7 bases and 0 bases, there was a span of 16 bases. This CDR3 is CASNYWGNISYEQYV. The CDR3 DNA is TGTGCCAGCAATTATTGGGGGAATATCTCCTACGAGCAGTACGTC.

Only a few counts were recorded for this clonotype. The chain links TRBV5-1 to TRBJ2-3, with D perhaps matching TRBD2 (6 bases). The CDR3 sequence is 16 residues long. The ends were cut back, 4 bases at V and 5 bases at J, with 20 bases in the middle. Germline CDR1 reads SGHRS; CDR2 reads YFSETQ. In nucleotides, the CDR3 is TGCGCCAGCAGCCCCGGACTGGGCCTAGCGTTAGATACGCAGTATTTT. Translating it yields CASSPGLGLALDTQYF.

This chain connects TRBV7-7 to TRBJ2-3; 9 bases fit TRBD2. Germline CDR1 and CDR2: SSHAT and FNYEAQ (reference sequence). Trimming cost V 1 base and J 3 bases; bases outside gene matches: 2. The CDR3 has 15 residues. This CDR3 reads CASSLVSGRTDTQYF. CDR3 DNA: TGTGCCAGCAGCTTAGTTAGCGGGAGAACAGATACGCAGTATTTT. Complete variable domain (other parts from reference TRBV7-7 and TRBJ2-3): GAGVSQSPRYKVTKRGQDVTLRCDPISSHATLYWYQQALGQGPEFLTYFNYEAQPDKSGLPSDRFSAERPEGSISTLTIQRTEQRDSAMYRCASSLVSGRTDTQYFGPGTRLTVL.

The chain links TRBV29-1 to TRBJ1-3; 8 bases map to TRBD1. The germline gives CDR1 SQVTM, CDR2 ANQGSEA. The CDR3 runs to 14 residues. V was pared by 6 bases and J by 7 bases, with 11 bases of the junction left unmatched. CDR3 residues: CSVARVQGANTIYF. The DNA of the CDR3 is TGCAGCGTGGCACGGGTTCAGGGGGCGAACACCATATATTTT.

This clonotype has a handful of counts. This chain links TRBV6-6 with TRBJ2-7; 8 bases map to TRBD2. The germline V gene has CDR1 MNHNY and CDR2 SVGAGI (reference sequence). The CDR3 has 14 amino acids. V lost 6 bases to trimming and J lost 6 bases; unmatched junction nucleotides: 10. The CDR3: CASRVAGRFGEQYF. As DNA, the CDR3 is TGTGCCAGCAGAGTAGCGGGGAGATTCGGCGAGCAGTACTTC.

This chain uses TRBV5-1 with TRBJ1-2, with TRBD1 matching over 7 bases. V trimming: 0 bases; J trimming: 6 bases; junction bases outside the gene matches: 5. This CDR3 has 14 amino acids. Per germline, CDR1 SGHRS and CDR2 YFSETQ. CDR3 in amino acids: CASSLGDRVNGYTF. The DNA for the CDR3 is TGCGCCAGCAGCTTGGGTGACAGGGTAAATGGCTACACCTTC.

The chain is built from TRBV9 and TRBJ2-2; 8 nucleotides line up with TRBD1. This CDR3 contains 15 residues. Losses at the gene ends were 3 bases for V and 7 bases for J; bases not matched to a gene: 8. Germline CDR1 and CDR2: SGDLS and YYNGEE. The DNA of the CDR3 is TGTGCCAGCAGCGAGCTCCAGGGGGCCATCGGGGAGCTGTTTTTT. Its translation is CASSELQGAIGELFF.

The chain has TRBV28 and TRBJ2-3, with 7 bases lining up with TRBD1. This CDR3 contains 14 residues. The germline V gene has CDR1 MDHEN and CDR2 SYDVKM. The CDR3 is CATHGTAPGDTQYF. The DNA of the CDR3 is TGTGCTACTCACGGGACAGCCCCCGGGGATACGCAGTATTTT.

This clonotype was recorded a few times. The chain uses TRBV18 and TRBJ2-3; D gene uncertain. CDR3 size: 16 residues. Germline V gives CDR1 KGHSH, CDR2 LQKENI. Trimming removed 2 bases at V and 3 bases at J, with 15 bases between. Here the CDR3 reads CASSPSGSFVTDTQYF. The DNA of the CDR3 is TGTGCCAGCTCACCATCCGGATCTTTCGTAACAGATACGCAGTATTTT.

This chain uses TRBV28 with TRBJ2-4; possible D gene TRBD1, 6 bases. Germline CDR1 reads MDHEN; CDR2 reads SYDVKM. Trimming stripped 6 bases from V and 6 bases from J, with 18 bases between. This CDR3 is built from 15 residues. The CDR3, as DNA: TGTGCCAGCAGCTCCCCCCTCGGACAGCCAAACATTCAGTACTTC. Translating it yields CASSSPLGQPNIQYF.

A note on this clonotype: A much bigger clone sits one base away, suggesting this may be a read error. The chain uses TRBV7-9 and TRBJ2-3; 9 nucleotides align to TRBD1. Per germline, CDR1 SEHNR and CDR2 FQNEAQ (reference sequence). The CDR3 sequence is 14 residues long. CDR3 protein: CTSSFGTGTDTQYF. CDR3 sequence (DNA): TGTACCAGCAGCTTCGGGACAGGGACAGATACGCAGTATTTT.

V and J are TRBV5-1 and TRBJ2-5, with D perhaps TRBD1 or TRBD2 (5 bases each). The J call is doubtful: the DNA matches TRBJ2-7 better. Germline V gene lookup returns CDR1 SGHRS and CDR2 YFSETQ. CDR3 size: 15 residues. CDR3 nucleotides: TGCGCCAGCAGCTTGCAAAACCGGGACCACGACGAGCAGTACGTC. Amino acid sequence: CASSLQNRDHDEQYV.

V usage is TRBV7-2 and J usage is TRBJ1-2; unclear D gene. Trimming took 6 bases from V and 0 from J, leaving 11 bases between them. The V gene's germline CDR1 is SGHTA and CDR2 FQGNSA. The CDR3 covers 14 residues. CDR3 sequence: CASRRPGTNYGYTF. CDR3 nucleotides: TGTGCCAGCAGACGACCGGGAACTAACTATGGCTACACCTTC.